The TCR beta chain described here comes from a study of T cells after somatic rescue of genetic block. Trimming cost V 5 bases and J 7 bases; bases outside gene matches: 10. This CDR3 spans 13 amino acids. Germline V gene lookup returns CDR1 GTSNPN and CDR2 SVGIG (reference sequence). The repertoire was sequenced with immunoSEQ multiplex PCR; TCRdb's copy has only in-frame clones and lacks some. Here the sample spans 100,000 to 120,000 clones, over 80% being singletons. This rearrangement joins TRBV30 to TRBJ1-2; 7 positions agree with TRBD1. The clonotype was recovered from a woman between 18 and 29 years old. Sequenced input: peripheral blood mononuclear cells (PBMCs). CDR3: CAWGEGGAGGYTF. The CDR3, as DNA: TGTGCCTGGGGGGAAGGGGGCGCGGGTGGCTACACCTTC. Complete variable domain (other parts from reference TRBV30 and TRBJ1-2): SQTIHQWPATLVQPVGSPLSLECTVEGTSNPNLYWYRQAAGRGLQLLFYSVGIGQISSEVPQNLSASRPQDRQFILSSKKLLLSDSGFYLCAWGEGGAGGYTFGSGTRLTVV.